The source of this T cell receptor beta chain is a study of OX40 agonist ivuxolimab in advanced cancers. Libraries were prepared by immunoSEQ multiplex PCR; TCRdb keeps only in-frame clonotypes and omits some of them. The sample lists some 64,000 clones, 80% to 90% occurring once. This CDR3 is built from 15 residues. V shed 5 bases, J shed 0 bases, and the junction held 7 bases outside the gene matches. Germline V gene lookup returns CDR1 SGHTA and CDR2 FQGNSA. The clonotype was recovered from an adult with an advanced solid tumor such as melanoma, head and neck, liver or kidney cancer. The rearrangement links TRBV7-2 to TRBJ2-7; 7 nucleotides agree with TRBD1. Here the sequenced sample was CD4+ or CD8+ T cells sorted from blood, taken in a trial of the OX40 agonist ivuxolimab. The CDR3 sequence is CASSLGQESSYEQYF. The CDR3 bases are TGTGCCAGCAGCCTAGGACAGGAGTCCTCCTACGAGCAGTACTTC.